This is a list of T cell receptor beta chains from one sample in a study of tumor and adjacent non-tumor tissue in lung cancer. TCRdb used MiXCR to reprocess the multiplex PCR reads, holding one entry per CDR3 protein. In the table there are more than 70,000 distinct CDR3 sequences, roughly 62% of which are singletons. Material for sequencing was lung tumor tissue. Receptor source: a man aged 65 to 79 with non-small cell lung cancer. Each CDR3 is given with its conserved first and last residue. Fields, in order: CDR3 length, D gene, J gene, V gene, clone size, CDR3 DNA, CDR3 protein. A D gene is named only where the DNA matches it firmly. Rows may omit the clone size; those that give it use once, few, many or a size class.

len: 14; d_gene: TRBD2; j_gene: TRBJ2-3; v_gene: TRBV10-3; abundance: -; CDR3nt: TGTACCATCAGTCTGGGACTAAACACAGATACGCAGTATTTT; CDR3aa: CTISLGLNTDTQYF
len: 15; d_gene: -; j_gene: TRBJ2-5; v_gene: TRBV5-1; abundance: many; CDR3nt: TGCGCCAGCAGCTTTTCCGGGACGGCGGGCGAGACCCAGTACTTC; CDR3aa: CASSFSGTAGETQYF
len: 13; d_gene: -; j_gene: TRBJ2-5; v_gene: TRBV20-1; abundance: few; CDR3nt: TGCAGTGCCTCCTCAAGACAGCAAGAGACCCAGTACTTC; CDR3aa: CSASSRQQETQYF
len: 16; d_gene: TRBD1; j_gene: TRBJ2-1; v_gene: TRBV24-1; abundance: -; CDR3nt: TGTGCCACCAGTGCCCCGACAGGGAGCTCCTACAATGAGCAGTTATTC; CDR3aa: CATSAPTGSSYNEQLF
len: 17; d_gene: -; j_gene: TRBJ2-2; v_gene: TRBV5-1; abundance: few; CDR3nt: TGCGCCAGCAGCCCCACGACAGTTCAGACGAACACCGGGGAGCTGTTTTTT; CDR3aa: CASSPTTVQTNTGELFF
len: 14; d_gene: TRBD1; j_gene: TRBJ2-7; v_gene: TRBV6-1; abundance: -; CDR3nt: TGTGTCAGCTTACGTCCAGGGGGCAGCGACGAGCAGTACTTC; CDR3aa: CVSLRPGGSDEQYF
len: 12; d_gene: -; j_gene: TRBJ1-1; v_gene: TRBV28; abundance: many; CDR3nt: TGTGCCAGCAGTTTTATGACAGCTGAAGCTTTCTTT; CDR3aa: CASSFMTAEAFF
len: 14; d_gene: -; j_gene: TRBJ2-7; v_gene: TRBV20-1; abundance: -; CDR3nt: TGCAGTTGGTGGGGGCAGCAAAGCTCCTACGATCAATACTTC; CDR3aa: CSWWGQQSSYDQYF
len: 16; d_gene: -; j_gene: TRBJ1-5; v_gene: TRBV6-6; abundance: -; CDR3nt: TGTGCCAGCAGTGGTAGACAGAGAGTGAGAAATCAGCCCCAGCATTTT; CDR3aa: CASSGRQRVRNQPQHF
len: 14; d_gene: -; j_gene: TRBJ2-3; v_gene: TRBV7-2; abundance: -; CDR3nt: TGTGCCAGCAGCATAGAAGGCAGACAAGATACGCAGTATTTT; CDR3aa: CASSIEGRQDTQYF
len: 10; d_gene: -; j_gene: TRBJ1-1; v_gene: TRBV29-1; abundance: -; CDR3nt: TGCGGTGCCGGGACTAGTGAACCTTTCTTT; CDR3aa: CGAGTSEPFF
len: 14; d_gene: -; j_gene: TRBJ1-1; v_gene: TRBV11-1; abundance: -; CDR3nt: TGTACCAGCAGCTTCAATCAGGTGAACACTGAAGCTTTCTTT; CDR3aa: CTSSFNQVNTEAFF
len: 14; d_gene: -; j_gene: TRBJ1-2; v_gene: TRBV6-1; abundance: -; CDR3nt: TGTGCCAGCAGTGCGGGGGGCCCTGACTATGGCTACACCTTC; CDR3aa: CASSAGGPDYGYTF
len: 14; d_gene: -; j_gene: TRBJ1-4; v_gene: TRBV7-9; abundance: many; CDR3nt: TGTGCCAGCAGCTTAGCGCCCCATAATGAAAAACTGTTTTTT; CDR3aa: CASSLAPHNEKLFF
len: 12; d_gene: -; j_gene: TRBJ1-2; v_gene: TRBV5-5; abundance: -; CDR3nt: TGTGCTACCAGCACCCTCGTCGGGGTCTACACCTTC; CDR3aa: CATSTLVGVYTF
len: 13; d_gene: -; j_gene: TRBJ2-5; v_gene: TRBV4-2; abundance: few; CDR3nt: TGTGTCAGCAGCATCGGGGGGCGAGAGACACAGTACTTC; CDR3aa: CVSSIGGRETQYF
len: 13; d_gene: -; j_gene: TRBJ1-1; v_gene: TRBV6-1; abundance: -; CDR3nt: TGTGCCAGCACTTTGGAAAGGGGTATGTCGGCTTTCTTT; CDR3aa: CASTLERGMSAFF
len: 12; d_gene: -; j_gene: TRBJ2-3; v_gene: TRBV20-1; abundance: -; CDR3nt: TGCAGTGCTAGGAGATCAGCGGATACGCAGTATTTT; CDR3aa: CSARRSADTQYF
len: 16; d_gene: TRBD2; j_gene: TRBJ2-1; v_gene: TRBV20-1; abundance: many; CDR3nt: TGCAGTGCTAGAGGGGTTCGGCTAGCGGGTATCTATGAGCAGTTCTTC; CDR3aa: CSARGVRLAGIYEQFF
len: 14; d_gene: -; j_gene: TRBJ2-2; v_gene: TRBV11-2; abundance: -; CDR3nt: TGTGCCAGCAGCCCGACTATTTATACCGGGGAGCTGTTTTTT; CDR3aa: CASSPTIYTGELFF
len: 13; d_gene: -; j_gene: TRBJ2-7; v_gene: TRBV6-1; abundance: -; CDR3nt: TGTGCCAGCAGCCTGGTAAGGGGATACGAGCAGTACTTC; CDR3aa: CASSLVRGYEQYF
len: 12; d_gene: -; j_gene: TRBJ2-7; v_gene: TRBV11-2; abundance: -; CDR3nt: TGTGCCAACACTTCACCCTCACGCGAGCAGTACTTC; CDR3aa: CANTSPSREQYF
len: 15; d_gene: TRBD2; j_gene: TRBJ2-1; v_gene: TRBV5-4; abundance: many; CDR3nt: TGTGCCACACATCCGGGAGGCGGATCCTACAATGAGCAGTTCTTC; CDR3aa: CATHPGGGSYNEQFF
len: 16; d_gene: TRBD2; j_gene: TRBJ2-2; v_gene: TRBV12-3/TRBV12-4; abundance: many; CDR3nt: TGTGCCAGCAGGTCTAGCGGGAGGGCCACGGCCGGGGAGCTGTTTTTT; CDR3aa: CASRSSGRATAGELFF
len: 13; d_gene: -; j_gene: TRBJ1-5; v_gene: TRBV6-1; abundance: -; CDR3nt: TGTGCCTGCAGAGCGCAGGGGTTGGGGCCCCAGCATTTT; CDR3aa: CACRAQGLGPQHF
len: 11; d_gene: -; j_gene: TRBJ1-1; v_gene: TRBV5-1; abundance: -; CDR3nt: TGCGCCAGCATCCTAGGGACGAAAGCTTTCTTT; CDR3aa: CASILGTKAFF
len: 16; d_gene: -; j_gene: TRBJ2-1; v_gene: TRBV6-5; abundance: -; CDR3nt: TGTGCCAGCAGGGACCAATCGGGGGGCAGGGACAATGAGCAGTTCTTC; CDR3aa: CASRDQSGGRDNEQFF
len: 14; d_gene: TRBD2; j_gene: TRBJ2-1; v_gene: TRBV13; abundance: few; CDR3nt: TGTGCCAGCAGCTTATTAGCGGGACTGAATGGGCAGTTCTTC; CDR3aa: CASSLLAGLNGQFF
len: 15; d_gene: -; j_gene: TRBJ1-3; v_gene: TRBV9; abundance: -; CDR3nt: TGTGCCAGCAGTGTTAACTCTCCCTCTGGAAACACCATATATTTT; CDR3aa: CASSVNSPSGNTIYF
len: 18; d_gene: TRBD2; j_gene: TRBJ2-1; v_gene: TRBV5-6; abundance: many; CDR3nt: TGTGCCAGCAGCTCACCCTGGAGGTTGCGGGAGGGCCACAATGAGCAGTTCTTC; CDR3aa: CASSSPWRLREGHNEQFF
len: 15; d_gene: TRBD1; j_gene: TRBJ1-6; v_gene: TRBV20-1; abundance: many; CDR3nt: TGCAGTGCTAGGAGAGGGACAGGGGATAATTCACCCCTCCACTTT; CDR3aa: CSARRGTGDNSPLHF
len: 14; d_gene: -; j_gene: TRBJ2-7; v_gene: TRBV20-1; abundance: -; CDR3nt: TGCAGTGCCATGACTAGTGGGAGTCACTACGAGCAGTACTTC; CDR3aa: CSAMTSGSHYEQYF
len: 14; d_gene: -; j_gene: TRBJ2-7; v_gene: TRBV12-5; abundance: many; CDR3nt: TGTGCTAGTGGTTTGGGGGCCGGGGGCCACGAGCAGTACTTC; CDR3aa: CASGLGAGGHEQYF
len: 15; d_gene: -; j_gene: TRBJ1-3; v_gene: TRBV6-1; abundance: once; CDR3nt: TGCGCCAGCACTACTCTGGGGGGATGTGGAAACACCATATATTTT; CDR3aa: CASTTLGGCGNTIYF
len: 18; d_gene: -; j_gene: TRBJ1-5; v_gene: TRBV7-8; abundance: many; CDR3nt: TGTGCCAGCAGCTCCACAGGGTCCGACGGATATAGCAATCAGCCCCAGCATTTT; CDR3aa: CASSSTGSDGYSNQPQHF
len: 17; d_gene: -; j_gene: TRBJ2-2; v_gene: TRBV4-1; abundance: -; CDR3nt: TGCGTCAGCAGCCCTCGGGACCATTTCGTGAACACCGGGGGGCTGTTTTTT; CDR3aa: CVSSPRDHFVNTGGLFF
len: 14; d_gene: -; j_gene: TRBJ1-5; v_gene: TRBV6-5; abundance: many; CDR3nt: TGTGCCAGCAGTTACTCATCGAATGGGCAGCCCCAGCATTTT; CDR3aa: CASSYSSNGQPQHF
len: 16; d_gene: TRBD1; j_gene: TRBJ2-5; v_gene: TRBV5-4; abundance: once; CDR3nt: TGTGCCAGCAGCTTGGGAGTGACAGGGAGCTCGAAGACCCAGTACTTC; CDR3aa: CASSLGVTGSSKTQYF
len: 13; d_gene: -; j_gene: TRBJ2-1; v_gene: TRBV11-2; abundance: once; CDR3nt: TGTGCCGGGGCCCCGGCCGTAGTGGGTGGGCAGTTCTTC; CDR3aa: CAGAPAVVGGQFF
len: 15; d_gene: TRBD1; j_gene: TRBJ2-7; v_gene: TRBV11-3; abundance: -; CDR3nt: TGTGCCAGCAGCTTAAATCCGGGACAGGGCTACGAGCAGTACTTC; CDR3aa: CASSLNPGQGYEQYF
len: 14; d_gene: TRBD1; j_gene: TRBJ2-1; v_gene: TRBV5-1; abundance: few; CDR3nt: TGCGCCAGCAGCATACGGACAGGGGAGAATGAGCAGTTCTTC; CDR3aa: CASSIRTGENEQFF
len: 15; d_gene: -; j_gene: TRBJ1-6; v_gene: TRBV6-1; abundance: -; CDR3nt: TGTGCCAGCAGTGAAGAGGTTGTCTATAATTCACTCCTCCACTTT; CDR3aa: CASSEEVVYNSLLHF
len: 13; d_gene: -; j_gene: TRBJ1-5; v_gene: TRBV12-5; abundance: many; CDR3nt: TGTGCTAGTGGTTTGGTAGGCGGTCAGCCCCAGCATTTT; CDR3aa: CASGLVGGQPQHF
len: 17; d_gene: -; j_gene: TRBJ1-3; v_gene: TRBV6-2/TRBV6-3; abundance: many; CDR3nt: TGTGCCAGCAGCCGAGCCTGGGACGCTTACTCTGGAAACACCATATATTTT; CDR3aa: CASSRAWDAYSGNTIYF
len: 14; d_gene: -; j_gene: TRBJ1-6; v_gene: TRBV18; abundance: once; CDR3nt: TGTGCCAGCTCACGGGACCTGGAAACGTCACCCCTCCACTTT; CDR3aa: CASSRDLETSPLHF
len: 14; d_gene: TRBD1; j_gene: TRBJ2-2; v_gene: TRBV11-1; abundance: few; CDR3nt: TGTGCCAGTAGCCTTAACAGGGGGAGAGGGGAGCTGTTTTTT; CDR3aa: CASSLNRGRGELFF
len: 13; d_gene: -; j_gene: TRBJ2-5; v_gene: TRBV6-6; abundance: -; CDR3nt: TGTGCCAGCAGTTACAGACAGGTAGAGACCCAGTACTTC; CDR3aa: CASSYRQVETQYF
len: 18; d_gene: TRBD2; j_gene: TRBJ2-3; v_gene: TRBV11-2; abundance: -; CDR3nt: TGTGCCAGCAGCTTAGGCCGGACTAGCGGGAGATGCACAGATACGCAGTATTTT; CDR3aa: CASSLGRTSGRCTDTQYF
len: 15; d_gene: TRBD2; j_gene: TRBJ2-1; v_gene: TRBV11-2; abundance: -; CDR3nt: TGTGCCAGCAGCCCAAGCGGGAGTTACTACAGTGAGCAGTTCTTC; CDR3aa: CASSPSGSYYSEQFF
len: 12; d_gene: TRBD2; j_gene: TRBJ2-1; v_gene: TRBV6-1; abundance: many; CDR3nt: TGTGCCACCGGGGGGAGCAACAATGAGCGGTTCTTC; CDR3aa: CATGGSNNERFF
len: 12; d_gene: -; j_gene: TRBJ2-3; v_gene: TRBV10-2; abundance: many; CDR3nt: TGCGCCAGCAGTGCCAGCGCAGATACGCAGTATTTT; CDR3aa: CASSASADTQYF
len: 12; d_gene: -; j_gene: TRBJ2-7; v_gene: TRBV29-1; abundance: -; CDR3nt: TGCAGCATTGAACCTCATGGAGGGGAGCAGTACTTC; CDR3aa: CSIEPHGGEQYF
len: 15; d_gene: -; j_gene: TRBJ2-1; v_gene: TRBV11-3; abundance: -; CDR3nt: TGTACAAGCAGCTTAGATCGGGGAACTAGCAATGAGCAGTTGTTC; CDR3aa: CTSSLDRGTSNEQLF
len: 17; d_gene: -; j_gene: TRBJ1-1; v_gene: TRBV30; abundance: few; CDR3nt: TGTGCCTGGAGTGTACTAGGGGGACTCAGGCGTGACACTGAAGCTTTCTTT; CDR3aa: CAWSVLGGLRRDTEAFF
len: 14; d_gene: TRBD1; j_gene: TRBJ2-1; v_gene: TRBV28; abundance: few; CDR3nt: TGTGCCTGCAGTTTAGGGGACAGAGACAATGAGCAGTTCTTC; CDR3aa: CACSLGDRDNEQFF
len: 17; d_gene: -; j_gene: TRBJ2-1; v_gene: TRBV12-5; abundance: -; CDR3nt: TGTGCTAGTGGTTTCGTCACAGACAGGAGCTCCTACAATGAGCAGTTCTTC; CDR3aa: CASGFVTDRSSYNEQFF
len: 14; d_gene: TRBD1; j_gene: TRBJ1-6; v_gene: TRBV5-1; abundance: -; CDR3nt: TGCGCCAGCCAGACGGACAGGGCGAATTCACCCCTCCACTTT; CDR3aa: CASQTDRANSPLHF